This is a list of T cell receptor beta chains from one sample in a study of STAT5B mutations in CD4+ large granular lymphocyte leukemia. Assay used: immunoSEQ multiplex PCR; TCRdb lists only in-frame clones, some missing. Counted here are several thousand clones, roughly three quarters occurring once; the ten biggest clones make up about 70%. Sequencing input: PBMCs. Receptors originate from a woman aged 55 to 70 with CD4+ T-cell large granular lymphocyte leukemia. Each CDR3 is given with its conserved first and last residue. The D gene is left open where the match is weak. The size field is filled for only some rows; it gives once, few, many or a size class.

D	size	V	J	DNA	CDR3
-	-	TRBV4-3	TRBJ2-1	TGCGCCAGCAGCCAAGATCGGGTGGGGTACAATGAGCAGTTCTTC	CASSQDRVGYNEQFF
-	-	TRBV27	TRBJ2-7	TGTGCCAGCAGTTTTTCGGGCCAATACGAGCAGTACTTC	CASSFSGQYEQYF
-	few	TRBV5-1	TRBJ1-1	TGCGCCAGCAGCTTGCGTGGAGGGCAGTTTAACACTGAAGCTTTCTTT	CASSLRGGQFNTEAFF
-	-	TRBV11-3	TRBJ2-7	TGTGCCAGCAGCTCGACCTACGAGCAGTACTTC	CASSSTYEQYF
TRBD1	few	TRBV5-1	TRBJ1-6	TGCGCCAGCAGCCAGGACAGGGGGAATTCACCCCTCCACTTT	CASSQDRGNSPLHF
-	-	TRBV19	TRBJ2-1	TGTGCCAGCGCCCGGGTGAGCTCCTACAATGAGCAGTTCTTC	CASARVSSYNEQFF
-	-	TRBV9	TRBJ1-1	TGTGCCAGCAGCGCCCTCGGACTGATGAACACTGAAGCTTTCTTT	CASSALGLMNTEAFF
-	once	TRBV5-4	TRBJ2-2	TGTGCCAGCAGCCCCCCGGGACGGGCGAGAAGTGGCGGGGAGCTGTTTTTT	CASSPPGRARSGGELFF
TRBD2	-	TRBV12-5	TRBJ2-3	TGTGCTAGTGGTTTGGTACTTGGAGCGGGAGGAATGAGGACAGATACGCAGTATTTT	CASGLVLGAGGMRTDTQYF
-	-	TRBV6-1	TRBJ1-5	TGTGCCAGCAGTGCCGAGACAGGAGGGCAGCCCCAGCATTTT	CASSAETGGQPQHF
-	-	TRBV27	TRBJ1-2	TGTGCCAGCAGTTCGGGACACCTAAGTGGCTACACCTTC	CASSSGHLSGYTF
-	-	TRBV5-1	TRBJ1-2	TGCGCCAGCAGCGCTAGAGGTGACTATGGCTACACCTTC	CASSARGDYGYTF
-	-	TRBV28	TRBJ2-7	TGTGCCAGCAGTCGTTACGAGCAGTACTTC	CASSRYEQYF
TRBD1	-	TRBV7-2	TRBJ1-3	TGTGCCAGCAGAGGGGGCGGGGCGGGAAACACCATATATTTT	CASRGGGAGNTIYF
TRBD1	-	TRBV18	TRBJ1-6	TGTGCCAGCTCACCCTCCGCAGGGGGCTTTACACCCCTCCACTTT	CASSPSAGGFTPLHF
-	-	TRBV29-1	TRBJ2-5	TGCAGCGTTGACGGGGGTAGGGAGACCCAGTACTTC	CSVDGGRETQYF
TRBD2	-	TRBV7-9	TRBJ2-1	TGTGCCAGCAGCGTACCCGGGACTAGCAATGAGCAGTTCTTC	CASSVPGTSNEQFF
-	-	TRBV5-5	TRBJ2-7	TGTGCCAGCAGCTTGGAAAGGGGGATCTCCTACGAGCAGTACTTC	CASSLERGISYEQYF
-	-	TRBV5-1	TRBJ1-1	TGCGCCAGCAGCTTGACAGGGAAGAGAGGCACTGAAGCTTTCTTT	CASSLTGKRGTEAFF
TRBD1	-	TRBV7-9	TRBJ2-1	TGTGCCAGCAGCCCTCGGACGACAGGGATCCATGAGCAGTTCTTC	CASSPRTTGIHEQFF
-	-	TRBV18	TRBJ1-4	TGTGCCAGCTCACGGTTCTCGGGGGATGAAAAACTGTTTTTT	CASSRFSGDEKLFF
-	-	TRBV7-2	TRBJ2-2	TGTGCCAGCAGCTTACTCTTCGGCGGGACCGGGGAGCTGTTTTTT	CASSLLFGGTGELFF
-	-	TRBV29-1	TRBJ1-1	TGCAGCGTCGCCCAAAGGGGAGGACTAAACACTGAAGCTTTCTTT	CSVAQRGGLNTEAFF
TRBD1	-	TRBV20-1	TRBJ1-1	TGCAGTGTTGACAGGGGCATGTCACCCTTCTTT	CSVDRGMSPFF
-	-	TRBV6-5	TRBJ1-1	TGTGCCAGCAGTCGGATGGGACCGATACATGAAGCTTTCTTT	CASSRMGPIHEAFF
-	-	TRBV7-2	TRBJ2-7	TGTGCCAGCAGCTCCCCCTACGAGCAGTACTTC	CASSSPYEQYF
-	once	TRBV2	TRBJ2-7	TGTGCCAGCAGTGAAGAACAGCCTCCCTACGAGCAGTACTTC	CASSEEQPPYEQYF
TRBD2	-	TRBV4-1	TRBJ2-2	TGCGCCAGCAGCCAAGTGGGAAGCGGGGCGGGGTCCGGGGAGCTGTTTTTT	CASSQVGSGAGSGELFF
-	-	TRBV6-5	TRBJ2-2	TGTGCCAGCAGTTACGCCCCCGGCACCGGGGAGCTGTTTTTT	CASSYAPGTGELFF
TRBD1	-	TRBV28	TRBJ1-1	TGTGCCAGCCGGGACAGGGGGAGTGAAGCTTTCTTT	CASRDRGSEAFF
-	-	TRBV11-2	TRBJ2-1	TGTGCCAGCAGCTTAGATCCTCGAGCGGGCGGTCAGCAGTTCTTC	CASSLDPRAGGQQFF
TRBD1	once	TRBV5-5	TRBJ2-5	TGTGCCAGCAGGCGACAGGGGGCACGGCAAGAGACCCAGTACTTC	CASRRQGARQETQYF
-	once	TRBV6-1	TRBJ1-1	TGTGCCAGCAGGTCCGGGGCCACTGAAGCTTTCTTT	CASRSGATEAFF
-	-	TRBV14	TRBJ2-1	TGTGCCAGCAGCCAATATCCCCCGGTTATGTCCTACAATGAGCAGTTCTTC	CASSQYPPVMSYNEQFF
TRBD1	-	TRBV6-5	TRBJ2-1	TGTGCCAGCAGTTACTATACAGGGGAGCGGTACAATGAGCAGTTCTTC	CASSYYTGERYNEQFF
TRBD2	-	TRBV2	TRBJ2-4	TGTGCCAGCAGTGTCAACGGGAGGGGGGACATTCAGTACTTC	CASSVNGRGDIQYF
-	-	TRBV11-2	TRBJ2-5	TGTGCCAGCACCGTCACGGGGAAAGAGACCCAGTACTTC	CASTVTGKETQYF
-	-	TRBV19	TRBJ1-5	TGTGCCAGTAGTATAATTGACCAGCCCCAGCATTTT	CASSIIDQPQHF
-	-	TRBV19	TRBJ1-2	TGTGCCAGTAGTATTGACCCCGGATGGACTGGCTACACCTTC	CASSIDPGWTGYTF
-	-	TRBV27	TRBJ2-1	TGTGCCAGCAGTTACGGGATAGAGGTCTCCTACAATGAGCAGTTCTTC	CASSYGIEVSYNEQFF
-	-	TRBV18	TRBJ2-1	TGTGCCAGCTCACCGACCACCGGGGGGACATACAATGAGCAGTTCTTC	CASSPTTGGTYNEQFF
-	once	TRBV11-3	TRBJ2-2	TGTGCCAGCAGCTTGGTCAGGTTTTCGAACACCGGGGAGCTGTTTTTT	CASSLVRFSNTGELFF
-	few	TRBV11-3	TRBJ1-1	TGTGCCAGCAGCTTAAGGACGAAGACAGGTGGGGATGCTGAAGCTTTCTTT	CASSLRTKTGGDAEAFF